This record concerns one TCR beta chain sequence. Germline lookup yields CDR1 LGHDT and CDR2 YNNKEL (reference sequence). The CDR3 length is 14 residues. Trimming took off 3 bases at V and 3 bases at J, with 9 bases between the two ends. The method was immunoSEQ multiplex PCR; TCRdb's version includes in-frame clones alone and lacks a portion of them. Of around 400,000 clones in the sample, less than 90% were seen once. These data come from a study of blood T cell repertoires in COVID-19. The rearrangement uses TRBV3-1 (or the pseudogene TRBV3-2) and TRBJ1-5, with D uncertain. The sequencing input was PBMCs or T cells enriched from blood (not recorded which). The receptor was derived from a woman in her forties or fifties who had recovered from COVID-19. The CDR3 region has the DNA TGTGCCAGCAGCCACTCGGTCGACAATCAGCCCCAGCATTTT. Translation: CASSHSVDNQPQHF.